Below, 21 T cell receptor beta chains from the same sample are listed, as sequenced in a study of cytomegalovirus exposure and HLA in healthy donors. This table comes from immunoSEQ multiplex PCR, and its TCRdb copy is limited to in-frame clones, with some not included. The sample lists 200,000 to 300,000 clones, about nine tenths occurring once. The sample was PBMCs. The receptors were sampled from a woman under 40 in good health and CMV-seronegative.

The rearrangement joins TRBV7-9 to TRBJ2-3; maybe TRBD2 (5 bases). V was clipped by 1 base and J by 2 bases, with 10 bases between them. Per germline, CDR1 SEHNR and CDR2 FQNEAQ (reference sequence). The CDR3 totals 15 residues. The CDR3 nucleotides read TGTGCCAGCAGCTTAGGGCACGGACTCACAGATACGCAGTATTTT. Translating it yields CASSLGHGLTDTQYF. Variable domain in full (rest from reference TRBV7-9 and TRBJ2-3): DTGVSQNPRHKITKRGQNVTFRCDPISEHNRLYWYRQTLGQGPEFLTYFQNEAQLEKSRLLSDRFSAERPKGSFSTLEIQRTEQGDSAMYLCASSLGHGLTDTQYFGPGTRLTVL.

V and J are TRBV15 and TRBJ2-7, with D perhaps matching TRBD2 (5 bases). The V gene's germline CDR1 is LNHNV and CDR2 YYDKDF (reference sequence). Trimming pared 7 bases from V and 0 bases from J, leaving 10 bases between. The CDR3 runs 13 residues. For the CDR3, the DNA is TGTGCCACCATGCAGCGGAGCTCCTACGAGCAGTACTTC. Amino acids: CATMQRSSYEQYF. The variable domain in full, with the rest retrieved from reference TRBV15 and TRBJ2-7, is DAMVIQNPRYQVTQFGKPVTLSCSQTLNHNVMYWYQQKSSQAPKLLFHYYDKDFNNEADTPDNFQSRRPNTSFCFLDIRSPGLGDTAMYLCATMQRSSYEQYFGPGTRLTVT.

This chain links TRBV19 with TRBJ2-1; D is possibly TRBD2 (6 bases). V lost 8 bases and J lost 13, with 15 bases in between. Looked up from germline, CDR1 is LNHDA and CDR2 is SQIVND (reference sequence). The CDR3 contains 11 residues. Here the CDR3 DNA reads TGTGCCAGTGCCGTGTCCGGGACTCAGTTCTTC. Its protein product is CASAVSGTQFF.

The J gene is TRBJ2-2, the V gene TRBV7-2; 10 bases map to TRBD2. Germline V gene sequence: CDR1 SGHTA, CDR2 FQGNSA. The CDR3 contains 16 residues. V trimming: 2 bases; J trimming: 8 bases; junction bases outside the gene matches: 8. The CDR3 nucleotides are TGTGCCAGCAGCTTAAAAGCGGGAGGGCCTCGGGGGGAGCTGTTTTTT. The encoded protein is CASSLKAGGPRGELFF.

The chain combines TRBV9 with TRBJ2-1; D may be TRBD1 or TRBD2 (6 bases each). Germline CDR1 and CDR2: SGDLS and YYNGEE. The V end lost 4 bases, the J end lost 0 bases, and 14 bases lay between the germline ends. The CDR3 has 16 residues. The chain's CDR3 is CASSPKEGGSYNEQFF. The CDR3 DNA is TGTGCCAGCAGCCCAAAGGAGGGGGGCTCCTACAATGAGCAGTTCTTC.

V usage is TRBV29-1 and J usage is TRBJ2-1; 14 bases agree with TRBD2. Unmatched junction bases numbered 4, after V lost 0 bases and J lost 6 bases. This CDR3 has 16 amino acids. CDR1 is SQVTM, CDR2 ANQGSEA, per germline. The CDR3 region is CSVEEGTSGRFNEQFF. The CDR3 DNA reads as TGCAGCGTTGAAGAGGGGACTAGCGGGAGATTCAATGAGCAGTTCTTC.

The table lists this clone with a count of one. The same CDR3 is also encoded by other DNA sequences in this sample. The rearrangement joins TRBV27 to TRBJ2-7; perhaps TRBD2 as D (5 bases). CDR3 length: 12 amino acids. V was trimmed by 0 bases and J by 6 bases, leaving 6 bases between them. From germline, CDR1 is MNHEY and CDR2 SMNVEV (reference sequence). The CDR3: CASSLSGAEQYF. DNA of the CDR3: TGTGCCAGCAGTTTATCGGGAGCCGAGCAGTACTTC.

The rearrangement links TRBV28 to TRBJ1-5; D is unclear. Germline-derived CDR1 and CDR2 are MDHEN and SYDVKM. The CDR3 has 13 amino acids. Trimming pared 6 bases from V and 3 bases from J, leaving 9 bases between. CDR3 in DNA: TGTGCCAGCAGCGGACGGATCAATCAGCCCCAGCATTTT. Its protein is CASSGRINQPQHF.

The chain recombines TRBV9 with TRBJ2-3; the D gene is possibly TRBD2 (6 bases). Trimming shortened V by 0 bases and J by 6 bases, and 11 bases separated the two germline ends. This CDR3 has 14 amino acids. Germline V lookup: CDR1 SGDLS, CDR2 YYNGEE. The CDR3 DNA is TGTGCCAGCAGCGTAGGGGTAGGAGGGGATACGCAGTATTTT. Its translation is CASSVGVGGDTQYF. The variable domain in full, completed from reference TRBV9 and TRBJ2-3, reads DSGVTQTPKHLITATGQRVTLRCSPRSGDLSVYWYQQSLDQGLQFLIQYYNGEERAKGNILERFSAQQFPDLHSELNLSSLELGDSALYFCASSVGVGGDTQYFGPGTRLTVL.

This clone was observed a few times. The chain uses TRBV5-4 and TRBJ2-7; tentatively, D is TRBD1 (7 bases). Germline CDR1 reads SGHNT; CDR2 reads YYREEE (reference sequence). V was pared by 9 bases and J by 3 bases, with 13 bases between. This CDR3 is built from 12 residues. The CDR3 is CAMHQGGYEQYF. CDR3 nucleotides: TGTGCCATGCACCAGGGGGGCTACGAGCAGTACTTC.

The chain employs TRBV4-3 and TRBJ1-2; D gene unclear. The CDR3 contains 13 residues. V shed 4 bases and J shed 6 bases, with 12 bases lying between them. Germline V gene data show CDR1 as LGHNA and CDR2 as YSLEER. CDR3 sequence: CASSLTRRDGYTF. For the CDR3, the DNA is TGCGCCAGCAGCCTCACGCGGAGGGATGGCTACACCTTC.

The chain employs TRBV15 and TRBJ2-3; perhaps TRBD2 as D (7 bases). Germline V gene data show CDR1 as LNHNV and CDR2 as YYDKDF (reference sequence). There are 16 residues in the CDR3. Between the trimmed V and J ends, which lost 0 bases and 4 bases, there was a span of 14 bases. Written as DNA, the CDR3 is TGTGCCACCAGCAGAGAGGCAGGAGGGGGGGCAGATACGCAGTATTTT. It codes for CATSREAGGGADTQYF.

This chain connects TRBV5-4 to TRBJ2-2; 7 nucleotides match TRBD1. Per germline, CDR1 SGHNT and CDR2 YYREEE (reference sequence). The CDR3 spans 15 residues. The V segment lost 5 bases and the J segment 6 bases; nucleotides outside the gene matches: 10. This CDR3 is CASSYAGGKAGELFF. The CDR3, as DNA: TGTGCCAGCAGTTATGCAGGGGGTAAGGCCGGGGAGCTGTTTTTT.

Only one count was recorded for this clone. The same CDR3 is also encoded by other DNA sequences in this sample. The rearrangement uses TRBV19 and TRBJ2-2; D tentatively fits TRBD1 or TRBD2 (6 bases each). Germline loops: CDR1 LNHDA, CDR2 SQIVND (reference sequence). V was shortened by 3 bases and J by 7 bases, with 9 bases between the two germline ends. CDR3 length: 13 amino acids. The chain's CDR3 is CASSIGGFGELFF. CDR3 nucleotide sequence: TGTGCCAGTAGTATCGGGGGCTTCGGGGAGCTGTTTTTT.

This clone was detected only once. V and J are TRBV27 and TRBJ2-7; D ambiguous. With 4 bases removed from V and 3 bases from J, the gap between germline ends came to 13 bases. The germline CDR1 and CDR2 sequences are MNHEY and SMNVEV (reference sequence). CDR3 length equals 14 residues. The CDR3: CASSWRDRSYEQYF. CDR3 DNA: TGTGCCAGCAGTTGGCGAGATCGAAGCTACGAGCAGTACTTC.

V gene TRBV13 combines with J gene TRBJ2-2; D may be TRBD1 (6 bases). From germline, CDR1 is PRHDT and CDR2 FYEKMQ (reference sequence). Trimming removed 6 bases at V and 2 bases at J, with 10 bases between. The CDR3 covers 14 residues. The CDR3 is CASSQGRNTGELFF. The DNA for the CDR3 is TGTGCCAGCAGTCAGGGGCGTAACACCGGGGAGCTGTTTTTT.

The sample holds one count of this clone. The V and J genes are TRBV7-9 and TRBJ1-3; 8 bases agree with TRBD1. The CDR3 covers 17 residues. The germline V gene has CDR1 SEHNR and CDR2 FQNEAQ (reference sequence). V gave up 2 bases and J gave up 1 base; unmatched junction bases: 7. The CDR3 coding sequence is TGTGCCAGCAGCTTATCACCCCGGGACAGGTCTGGAAACACCATATATTTT. Its translation is CASSLSPRDRSGNTIYF.

This chain links TRBV4-1 with TRBJ1-1; possible D gene TRBD1, 5 bases. The CDR3 sequence is 13 residues long. V dropped 5 bases and J dropped 5 bases, with 12 bases sitting between them. CDR1 is MGHRA and CDR2 is YSYEKL in the germline V gene. This CDR3 is CASSSAGRTEAFF. CDR3 in DNA: TGCGCCAGCAGCTCAGCGGGGCGGACTGAAGCTTTCTTT.

The rearrangement links TRBV27 to TRBJ2-5; possible D gene TRBD2, 5 bases. The CDR3 extends over 14 amino acids. The V gene lost 9 bases and the J gene lost 5 bases, with 19 bases spanning the gap. CDR1 is MNHEY and CDR2 is SMNVEV in the germline V gene (reference sequence). CDR3 protein: CASASGGTIETQYF. DNA of the CDR3: TGTGCCAGTGCTTCAGGAGGAACTATTGAGACCCAGTACTTC.

V and J are TRBV27 and TRBJ2-7; perhaps TRBD2 as D (5 bases). Per germline, CDR1 MNHEY and CDR2 SMNVEV (reference sequence). This CDR3 has 13 residues. The germline V and J ends were trimmed by 4 bases and 0 bases, with 7 bases remaining between them. The CDR3 DNA reads TGTGCCAGCAGTTGGAGGACCTCCTACGAGCAGTACTTC. Translated, it gives CASSWRTSYEQYF.

This chain links TRBV6-6 with TRBJ1-1; D remains ambiguous. Looked up from germline, CDR1 is MNHNY and CDR2 is SVGAGI (reference sequence). CDR3 size: 14 residues. The V gene lost 6 bases and the J gene lost 3 bases, with 14 bases spanning the gap. CDR3 DNA sequence: TGTGCCAGCAGACGAGCGGTTTCGGACACTGAAGCTTTCTTT. Amino acid sequence: CASRRAVSDTEAFF.